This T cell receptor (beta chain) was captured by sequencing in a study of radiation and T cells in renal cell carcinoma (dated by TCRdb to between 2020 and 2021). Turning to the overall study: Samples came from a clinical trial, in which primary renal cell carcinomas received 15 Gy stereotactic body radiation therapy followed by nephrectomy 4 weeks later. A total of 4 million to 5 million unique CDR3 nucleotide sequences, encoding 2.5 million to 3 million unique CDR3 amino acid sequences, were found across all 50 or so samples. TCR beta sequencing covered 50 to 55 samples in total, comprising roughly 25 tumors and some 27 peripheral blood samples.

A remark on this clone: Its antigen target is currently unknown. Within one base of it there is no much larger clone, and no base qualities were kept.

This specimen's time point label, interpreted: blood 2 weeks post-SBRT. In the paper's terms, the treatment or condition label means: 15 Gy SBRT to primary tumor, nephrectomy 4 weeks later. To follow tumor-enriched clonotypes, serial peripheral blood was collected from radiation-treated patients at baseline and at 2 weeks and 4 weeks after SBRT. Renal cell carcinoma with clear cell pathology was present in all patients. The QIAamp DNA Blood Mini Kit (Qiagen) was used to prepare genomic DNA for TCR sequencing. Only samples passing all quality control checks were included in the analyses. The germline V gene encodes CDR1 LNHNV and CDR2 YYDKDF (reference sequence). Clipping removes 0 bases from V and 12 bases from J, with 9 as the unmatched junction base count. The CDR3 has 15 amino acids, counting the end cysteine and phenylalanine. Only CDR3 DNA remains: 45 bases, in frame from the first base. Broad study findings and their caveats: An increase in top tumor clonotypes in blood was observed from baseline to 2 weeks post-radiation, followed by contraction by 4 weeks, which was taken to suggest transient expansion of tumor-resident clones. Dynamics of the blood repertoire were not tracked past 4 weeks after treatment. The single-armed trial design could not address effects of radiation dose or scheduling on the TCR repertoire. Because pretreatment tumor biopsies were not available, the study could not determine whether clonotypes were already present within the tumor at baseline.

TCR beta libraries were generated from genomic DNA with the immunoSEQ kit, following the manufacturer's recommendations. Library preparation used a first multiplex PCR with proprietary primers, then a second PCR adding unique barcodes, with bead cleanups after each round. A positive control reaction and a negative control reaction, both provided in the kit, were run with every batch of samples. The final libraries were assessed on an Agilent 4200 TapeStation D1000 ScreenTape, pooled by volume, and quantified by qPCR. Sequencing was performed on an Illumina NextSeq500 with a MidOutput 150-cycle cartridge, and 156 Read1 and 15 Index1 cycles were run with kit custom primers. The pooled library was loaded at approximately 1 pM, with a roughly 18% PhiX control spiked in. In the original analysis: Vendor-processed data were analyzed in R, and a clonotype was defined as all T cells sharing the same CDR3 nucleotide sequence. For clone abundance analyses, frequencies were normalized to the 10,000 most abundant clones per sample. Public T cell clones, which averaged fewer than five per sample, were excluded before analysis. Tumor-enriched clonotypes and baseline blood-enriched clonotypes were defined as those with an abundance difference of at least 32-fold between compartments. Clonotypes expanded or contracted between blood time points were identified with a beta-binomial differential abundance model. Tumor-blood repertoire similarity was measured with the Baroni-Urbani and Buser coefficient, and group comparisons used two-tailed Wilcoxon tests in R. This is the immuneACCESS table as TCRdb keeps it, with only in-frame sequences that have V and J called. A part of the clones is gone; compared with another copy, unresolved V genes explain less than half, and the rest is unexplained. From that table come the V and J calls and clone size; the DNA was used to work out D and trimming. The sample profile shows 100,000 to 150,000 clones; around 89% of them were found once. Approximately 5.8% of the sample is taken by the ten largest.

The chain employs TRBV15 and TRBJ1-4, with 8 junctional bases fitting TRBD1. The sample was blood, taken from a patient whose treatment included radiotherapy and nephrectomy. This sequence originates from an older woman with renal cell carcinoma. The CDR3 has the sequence CATSRDSHRGGELFF. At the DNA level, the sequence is TGTGCCACCAGCAGAGATAGCCACAGGGGGGGAGAACTGTTTTTT. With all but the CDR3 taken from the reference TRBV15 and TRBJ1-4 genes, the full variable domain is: DAMVIQNPRYQVTQFGKPVTLSCSQTLNHNVMYWYQQKSSQAPKLLFHYYDKDFNNEADTPDNFQSRRPNTSFCFLDIRSPGLGDTAMYLCATSRDSHRGGELFFGSGTQLSVL.